This is a list of T cell receptor beta chains from one sample in a study of low-dose radiotherapy and immunotherapy resistance in tumors. A single record per CDR3 protein comes from TCRdb applying MiXCR to the reads. The sample records 50,000 or so distinct CDR3 sequences, 23% being singletons. The sequencing here drew on PBMCs, taken after low-dose radiotherapy plus immunotherapy. These TCRs come from a male donor with prostate cancer. The CDR3 runs from the conserved cysteine through the conserved F or W. D genes are given only for firm matches. Not all rows give a size; the values are once, few, many and, for expanded clones, a class.

TGTGCCAGCAGTGAAATCTGGGGACAGGGGGTACAAGAGACCCAGTACTTC CASSEIWGQGVQETQYF TRBD1 TRBJ2-5 TRBV6-6 few
TGTGCCAGCAGTAGGGGACAGGGATATTCCCACGAGCAGTACTTC CASSRGQGYSHEQYF TRBD1 TRBJ2-7 TRBV12-3/TRBV12-4 many
TGTGCCAGCAGTCAAGGGGACAGGGGGCTCACTGAAGCTTTCTTT CASSQGDRGLTEAFF TRBD1 TRBJ1-1 TRBV6-2/TRBV6-3 many
TGCAGTGCTGAGAGGGGAGCAACTAATGAAAAACTGTTTTTT CSAERGATNEKLFF NA TRBJ1-4 TRBV20-1 many
TGTGCCAGCAGCCTAGGGGCTGGCACTGAAGCTTTCTTT CASSLGAGTEAFF NA TRBJ1-1 TRBV6-5 many
TGTGCCAGCAGTTACTCGAACAGGGGCTCCTACAATGAGCAGTTCTTC CASSYSNRGSYNEQFF TRBD1 TRBJ2-1 TRBV6-5 NA
TGTGCCAGCAGCCAGGGGACAGGGGCTGGCTACACCTTC CASSQGTGAGYTF TRBD1 TRBJ1-2 TRBV3-1 many
TGCGCCAGCAGCGCACTAGCGGGAGTGGATTACGAGCAGTACTTC CASSALAGVDYEQYF TRBD2 TRBJ2-7 TRBV5-1 NA
TGTGCCAGCAGTGTTCGGACAGGGGGCATGTACGAGCAGTACTTC CASSVRTGGMYEQYF TRBD1 TRBJ2-7 TRBV6-4 many
TGTGCCAGCAGCTTAGAAGTTGGGTCACCCCTCCACTTT CASSLEVGSPLHF NA TRBJ1-6 TRBV7-9 many
TGTGCTAGTGGGGGGACTAGCGGGGGGGAGTACAATGAGCAGTTCTTC CASGGTSGGEYNEQFF TRBD2 TRBJ2-1 TRBV12-5 once
TGTGCCAGCAGTTACGGATGGAGAGGGGTCGCGCACGAGCAGTACTTC CASSYGWRGVAHEQYF NA TRBJ2-7 TRBV6-5 many
TGTGCCAGCAGGGCGGATTCGGACTCTGGGGCCAACGTCCTGACTTTC CASRADSDSGANVLTF NA TRBJ2-6 TRBV5-6 many
TGTGCCAGCAGCCAAGATCAATCGGGCGGACAGGGGAATGGCTACACCTTC CASSQDQSGGQGNGYTF TRBD1 TRBJ1-2 TRBV4-2 many
TGTGCCAGCAGGCAATCCGGGACTAGTTACCCCTACGAGCAGTACTTC CASRQSGTSYPYEQYF TRBD2 TRBJ2-7 TRBV6-2/TRBV6-3 NA
TGTGCCAGCAGAGGGGCGGGGGGGCCACCAGATACGCAGTATTTT CASRGAGGPPDTQYF TRBD2 TRBJ2-3 TRBV6-2/TRBV6-3 NA
TGCGCCAGCAGTCACCTTCTAGAGGGAAGGGCGGGAGTAAGAGAGCAGTTCTTC CASSHLLEGRAGVREQFF TRBD2 TRBJ2-1 TRBV23-1 many
TGTGCCAGCAGCAAACCTTACCCCCAGGGCATTTACGAGCAGTACTTC CASSKPYPQGIYEQYF NA TRBJ2-7 TRBV21-1 many
TGCAGCGTTGAGGGACACGGGACTTCCGTCGCTAATGAGCAGTTCTTC CSVEGHGTSVANEQFF NA TRBJ2-1 TRBV29-1 NA
TGTGCCAGCAGCACCCGGACAGGGGTTTACCAAGAGACCCAGTACTTC CASSTRTGVYQETQYF TRBD1 TRBJ2-5 TRBV7-8 NA
TGCAGTGCACCTACTAGCGGGAGTGGTGAGCAGTTCTTC CSAPTSGSGEQFF TRBD2 TRBJ2-1 TRBV20-1 once
TGTGCCAGCAGCTTAGCGGCGGGACCTACCTACGAGCAGTACTTC CASSLAAGPTYEQYF NA TRBJ2-7 TRBV7-6 many
TGTGCCACCAGTGAGTTGGACGGTAGCTCCTACAATGAGCAGTTCTTC CATSELDGSSYNEQFF NA TRBJ2-1 TRBV24-1 many
TGCAGCGTGGTGGAAAGGGCCTTTGGCGAGCAGTACTTC CSVVERAFGEQYF NA TRBJ2-7 TRBV29-1 few
TGTGCCAGCAGGGGCGGGGGGTATGGCTACACCTTC CASRGGGYGYTF NA TRBJ1-2 TRBV6-5 many
TGTGCCAGCAGTTTAGCAGTAGGCACTGAAGCTTTCTTT CASSLAVGTEAFF NA TRBJ1-1 TRBV27 many
TGTGCCAGCTCAGCGAGAGGCCAAGAGGATACGCAGTATTTT CASSARGQEDTQYF NA TRBJ2-3 TRBV18 NA
TGCGCCAGCAGCCGAGCAAGGACTAGCGGGGGGGCCTACGAGCAGTACTTC CASSRARTSGGAYEQYF TRBD2 TRBJ2-7 TRBV4-3 NA
TGTGCCAGCAGCCCGAGGACAGGCGGAGGGGTGACCTACGAGCAGTACTTC CASSPRTGGGVTYEQYF NA TRBJ2-7 TRBV7-2 many
TGTGCCAGCAGTGACGGGCCCACGCGGGTGCAGTACTTC CASSDGPTRVQYF NA TRBJ2-7 TRBV2 many
TGTGCTAGTGGTCGTGCCGGGACGGTGGCCTACGAGCAGTACTTC CASGRAGTVAYEQYF NA TRBJ2-7 TRBV12-5 NA
TGCAGTGCTAGACGATCCCGGACAGGTTGGACGAATTCACCCCTCCACTTT CSARRSRTGWTNSPLHF TRBD1 TRBJ1-6 TRBV20-1 many
TGTGCCAGCAGCGTTTCGCCGACCAGAGGTGGGTACAATGAGCAGTTCTTC CASSVSPTRGGYNEQFF NA TRBJ2-1 TRBV9 many
TGTGCCAGCAGCGACTCAGGGGGCGTTGAAAAACTGTTTTTT CASSDSGGVEKLFF TRBD1 TRBJ1-4 TRBV9 many
TGCAGTGCTCCAAAGACAGGGGGCGCGGAGACCCAGTACTTC CSAPKTGGAETQYF TRBD1 TRBJ2-5 TRBV20-1 many
TGCGCCAGCAACAAGACAGGGGCCGGCTACGAGCAGTACTTC CASNKTGAGYEQYF TRBD1 TRBJ2-7 TRBV10-1 few
TGCGCCAGCAAGGAGGGGGTCACAAAATACGAGCAGTACTTC CASKEGVTKYEQYF NA TRBJ2-7 TRBV5-1 many
TGCAGTGCTAGTGTAGGGTCGATCAACTCTGGAAACACCATATATTTT CSASVGSINSGNTIYF NA TRBJ1-3 TRBV20-1 many
TGTGCCAGCAGAGGATTGGGAGAGGTTGCCCAGCATTTT CASRGLGEVAQHF NA TRBJ1-5 TRBV12-3/TRBV12-4 NA
TGCAGTGCTAGAGGTGGAGCGGGAGAATCCTACGAGCAGTACTTC CSARGGAGESYEQYF TRBD2 TRBJ2-7 TRBV20-1 many
TGTGCCAGCAGCCAAGCGGGGGGAACCTACAATGAGCAGTTCTTC CASSQAGGTYNEQFF TRBD2 TRBJ2-1 TRBV7-9 many
TGTGCCAGCAGCTTAGGGCCCTACAATGAGCAGTTCTTC CASSLGPYNEQFF NA TRBJ2-1 TRBV11-2 NA
TGTGCCAGCAGCTCGCTACCTCAGGAGACCGTGGGCTACACCTTC CASSSLPQETVGYTF NA TRBJ1-2 TRBV5-5 many
TGTGCCAGCACCCGAGGGTACAGGGTAACCTACAATGAGCAGTTCTTC CASTRGYRVTYNEQFF NA TRBJ2-1 TRBV7-8 few
TGTGCCAGCAGCTTAAACGAAGGTGGTGAGGACACTGAAGCTTTCTTT CASSLNEGGEDTEAFF NA TRBJ1-1 TRBV7-9 NA
TGTGCCAGCAGTCCCCGGACCTTCCCTAACTATGGCTACACCTTC CASSPRTFPNYGYTF NA TRBJ1-2 TRBV12-3/TRBV12-4 many
TGCAGTGCTAGGGGACAGGGAACCGTACCCGGGGAGCTGTTTTTT CSARGQGTVPGELFF TRBD1 TRBJ2-2 TRBV20-1 few
TGTGCCAGCAACATGCTCGGGGGGGCTAATGAAGCTTTCTTT CASNMLGGANEAFF NA TRBJ1-1 TRBV27 NA
TGTGCCAGCAGTCGGGGGGCAGGCTATGGCTACACCTTC CASSRGAGYGYTF NA TRBJ1-2 TRBV28 many
TGTGCCACCAGTGATTCACTCCAGCATGAGCAGTTCTTC CATSDSLQHEQFF NA TRBJ2-1 TRBV24-1 NA
TGTGCCAGCAGCACACAAGTCGCGGATACGCAGTATTTT CASSTQVADTQYF NA TRBJ2-3 TRBV9 many
TGTGCCAGTAGTCCCGGACCGTTCAATCAGCCCCAGCATTTT CASSPGPFNQPQHF NA TRBJ1-5 TRBV19 many
TGCGCCAGCAGCTTGGCCGTGACAGGGGCAGAGACCCAGTACTTC CASSLAVTGAETQYF TRBD1 TRBJ2-5 TRBV5-1 NA
TGTGCCAGCAGCCAACCGGGACTAGCTCGGAATGAGCAGTTCTTC CASSQPGLARNEQFF TRBD2 TRBJ2-1 TRBV7-3 many
TGCGCCAGCAGCTCCCCAGGGGCGGGGGGCACAGATACGCAGTATTTT CASSSPGAGGTDTQYF NA TRBJ2-3 TRBV5-1 many
TGTGCCAGCTCACCACCGGGGGGAGCTAATCAGCCCCAGCATTTT CASSPPGGANQPQHF NA TRBJ1-5 TRBV18 many
TGTGCCACCAGTGATCCGGGTGCAGGGAAGAACACCGGGGAGCTGTTTTTT CATSDPGAGKNTGELFF NA TRBJ2-2 TRBV24-1 many